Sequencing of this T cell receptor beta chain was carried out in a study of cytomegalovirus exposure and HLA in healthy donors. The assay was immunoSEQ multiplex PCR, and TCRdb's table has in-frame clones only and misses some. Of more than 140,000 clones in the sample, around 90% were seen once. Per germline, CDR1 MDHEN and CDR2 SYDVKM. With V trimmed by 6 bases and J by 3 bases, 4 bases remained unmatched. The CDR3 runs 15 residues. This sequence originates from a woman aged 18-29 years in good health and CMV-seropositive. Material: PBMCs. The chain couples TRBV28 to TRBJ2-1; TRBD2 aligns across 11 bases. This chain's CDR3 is CASSHSGGGYNEQFF. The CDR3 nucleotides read TGTGCCAGCAGCCATAGCGGGGGGGGCTACAATGAGCAGTTCTTC.